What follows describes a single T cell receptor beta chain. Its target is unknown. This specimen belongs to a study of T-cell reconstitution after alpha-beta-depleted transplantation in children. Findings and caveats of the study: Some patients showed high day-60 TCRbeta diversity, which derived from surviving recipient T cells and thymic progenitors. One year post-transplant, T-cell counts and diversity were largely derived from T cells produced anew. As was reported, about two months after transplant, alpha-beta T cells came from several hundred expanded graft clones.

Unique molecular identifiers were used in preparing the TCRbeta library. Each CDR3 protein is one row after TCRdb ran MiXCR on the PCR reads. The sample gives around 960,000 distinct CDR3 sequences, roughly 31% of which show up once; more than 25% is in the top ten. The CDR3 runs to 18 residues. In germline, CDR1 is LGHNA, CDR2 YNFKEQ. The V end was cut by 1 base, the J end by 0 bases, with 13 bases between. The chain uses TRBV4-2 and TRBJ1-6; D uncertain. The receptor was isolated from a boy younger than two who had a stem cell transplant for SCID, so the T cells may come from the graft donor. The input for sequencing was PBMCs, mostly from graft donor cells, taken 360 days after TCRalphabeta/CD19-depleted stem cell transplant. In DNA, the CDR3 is TGTGCCAGCAGCCAAGCCCCCGGGGTGATCTCCTATAATTCACCCCTCCACTTT. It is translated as CASSQAPGVISYNSPLHF.